This T cell receptor (beta chain) stems from a study of cytomegalovirus exposure and HLA in healthy donors. This clone was detected only once. Both 60 Vbeta primers and 13 Jbeta primers went into the PCR. Using immunoSEQ multiplex PCR, the repertoire was profiled, and TCRdb retains in-frame clones only, with some absent. The table includes about 85,000 clones, approximately 80% detected once. Sequencing was performed on PBMCs. The TCR originated in a woman between 50 and 59 years old in good health and CMV-seropositive.

The CDR3 loop is CASSALAGGVVNEQFF. The CDR3 DNA follows: TGTGCCAGCAGTGCGCTAGCGGGAGGAGTGGTGAATGAGCAGTTCTTC. V gene TRBV6-1 combines with J gene TRBJ2-1, with 11 bases fitting TRBD2. This CDR3 region has 16 residues. CDR1 is MNHNS and CDR2 is SASEGT in the germline V gene. V trimming: 4 bases; J trimming: 7 bases; junction bases outside the gene matches: 9.